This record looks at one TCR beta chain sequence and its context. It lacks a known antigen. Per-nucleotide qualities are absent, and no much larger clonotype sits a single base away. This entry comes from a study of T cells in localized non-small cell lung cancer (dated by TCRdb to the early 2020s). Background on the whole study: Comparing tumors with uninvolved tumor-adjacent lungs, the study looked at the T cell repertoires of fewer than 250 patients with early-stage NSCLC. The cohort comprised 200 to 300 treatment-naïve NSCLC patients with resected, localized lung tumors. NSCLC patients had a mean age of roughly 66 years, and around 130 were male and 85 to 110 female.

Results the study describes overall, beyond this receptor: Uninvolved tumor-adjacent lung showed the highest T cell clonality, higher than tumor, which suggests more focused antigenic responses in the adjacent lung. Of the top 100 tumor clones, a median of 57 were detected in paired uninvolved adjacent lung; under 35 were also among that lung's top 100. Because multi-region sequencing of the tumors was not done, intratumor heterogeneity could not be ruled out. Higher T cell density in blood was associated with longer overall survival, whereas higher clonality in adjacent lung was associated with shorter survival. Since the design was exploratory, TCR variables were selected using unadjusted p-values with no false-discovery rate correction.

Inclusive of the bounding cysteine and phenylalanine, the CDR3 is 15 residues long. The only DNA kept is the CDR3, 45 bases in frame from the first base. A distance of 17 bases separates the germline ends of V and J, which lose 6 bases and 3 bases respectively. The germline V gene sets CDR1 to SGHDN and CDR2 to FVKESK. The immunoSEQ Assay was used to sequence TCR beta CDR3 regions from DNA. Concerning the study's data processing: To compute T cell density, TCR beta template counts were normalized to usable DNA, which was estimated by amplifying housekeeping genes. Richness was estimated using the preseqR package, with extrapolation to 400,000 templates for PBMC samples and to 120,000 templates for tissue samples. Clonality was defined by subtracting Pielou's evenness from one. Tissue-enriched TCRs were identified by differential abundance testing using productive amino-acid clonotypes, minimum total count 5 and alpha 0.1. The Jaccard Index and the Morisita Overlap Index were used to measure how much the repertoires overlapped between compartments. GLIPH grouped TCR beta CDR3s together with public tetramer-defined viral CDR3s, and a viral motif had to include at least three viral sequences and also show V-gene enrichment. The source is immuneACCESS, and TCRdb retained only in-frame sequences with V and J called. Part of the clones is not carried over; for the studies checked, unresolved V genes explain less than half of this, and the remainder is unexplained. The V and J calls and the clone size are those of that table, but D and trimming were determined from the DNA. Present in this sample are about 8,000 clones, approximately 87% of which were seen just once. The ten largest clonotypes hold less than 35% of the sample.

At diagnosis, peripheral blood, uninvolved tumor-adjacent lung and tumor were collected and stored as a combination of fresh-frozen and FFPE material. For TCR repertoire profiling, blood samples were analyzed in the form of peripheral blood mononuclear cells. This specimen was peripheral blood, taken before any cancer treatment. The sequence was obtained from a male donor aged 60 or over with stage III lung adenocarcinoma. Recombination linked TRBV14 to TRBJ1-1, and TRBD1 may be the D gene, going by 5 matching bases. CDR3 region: CASSQTRGAYTEAFF. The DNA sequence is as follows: TGTGCCAGCAGTCAAACAAGGGGCGCTTACACTGAAGCTTTCTTT.